A selection of T cell receptor beta chains follows, all from one sample in a study of long-term antiretroviral therapy in people with HIV. This table comes from immunoSEQ multiplex PCR, and its TCRdb copy is limited to in-frame clones, with some not included. The sample lists 4,000 to 6,000 clones; approximately 90% were seen once. The specimen was unsorted PBMCs, collected 1.3 years after starting antiretroviral therapy. All receptors derive from a woman between 50 and 59 years old with HIV. The CDR3 runs from the conserved cysteine through the conserved F or W. The order of the fields is clone size, D gene, J gene, V gene, CDR3 DNA, CDR3 protein. A D gene is named only where the DNA matches it firmly. Clone size is stated in some rows and not others, as once, few, many or a class when expanded.

>.|TRBD2|TRBJ2-5|TRBV5-1
TGCGCCAGCAGCCCGACGGGCGGGGGGGCCGGGGAGACCCAGTACTTC
CASSPTGGGAGETQYF
>.|.|TRBJ2-1|TRBV13
TGTGCCAGCAGCGCACCCGAGACGAGCTCCTACAATGAGCAGTTCTTC
CASSAPETSSYNEQFF
>.|.|TRBJ2-3|TRBV13
TGTGCCAGCAGCTCGGTTGCAGATACGCAGTATTTT
CASSSVADTQYF
>once|.|TRBJ1-5|TRBV5-1
TGCGCCAGCAGCTTGGCCCCAGGAGGGCAGCCCCAGCATTTT
CASSLAPGGQPQHF
>.|TRBD1|TRBJ1-4|TRBV28
TGTGCCAGCAGTTTTACAGGGGCCCGTAATAATAATGAAAAACTGTTTTTT
CASSFTGARNNNEKLFF
>.|TRBD1|TRBJ2-1|TRBV19
TGTGCCAGTAGTCCCGACAGGGGGTCCTACAATGAGCAGTTCTTC
CASSPDRGSYNEQFF
>.|.|TRBJ2-1|TRBV7-3
TGTGCCAGCAGCTTAACGGGCGGGATAAGCGGGCAATCAAATGAGCAGTTCTTC
CASSLTGGISGQSNEQFF
>.|.|TRBJ1-2|TRBV6-1
TGTGCCAGCAGTCAGCGCACAGCCCAATATGGCTACACCTTC
CASSQRTAQYGYTF
>once|.|TRBJ1-1|TRBV19
TGTGCCACCCAGGCCCATCTGAACACTGAAGCTTTCTTT
CATQAHLNTEAFF
>.|.|TRBJ2-1|TRBV9
TGTGCCAGCAGCCTGACCGGTTCCTACAATGAGCAGTTCTTC
CASSLTGSYNEQFF
>.|TRBD1|TRBJ2-1|TRBV12-5
TGTGCTAGTGGTTTGGAAGCCTCCGCGGGACAGGGAAATGAGCAGTTCTTC
CASGLEASAGQGNEQFF
>.|.|TRBJ1-1|TRBV11-2
TGTGCCAGCAGCTATTTCGTCGAGTTGGGATGGGACACTGAAGCTTTCTTT
CASSYFVELGWDTEAFF
>.|.|TRBJ2-3|TRBV5-6
TGTGCCAGCAGCCCCGCAAATTCCCCAGATACGCAGTATTTT
CASSPANSPDTQYF
>.|.|TRBJ2-1|TRBV7-7
TGTGCCAGCAGCTTGTCGGAGGGTAGCGCCAACAATGAGCAGTTCTTC
CASSLSEGSANNEQFF
>.|.|TRBJ2-1|TRBV2
TGTGCCAGCAGTCTAAACTCCCCACGCTTTGGCAATGAGCAGTTCTTC
CASSLNSPRFGNEQFF
>.|.|TRBJ1-4|TRBV18
TGTGCCAGCTCACCACCGAAGCAGGGTAATGAAAAACTGTTTTTT
CASSPPKQGNEKLFF
>.|.|TRBJ2-1|TRBV20-1
TGCAGTGCAGGGGAATACAATGAGCAGTTCTTC
CSAGEYNEQFF
>.|.|TRBJ1-2|TRBV6-1
TGTGCCAGCAGAAGACCCCCTGGTCACTATGGCTACACCTTC
CASRRPPGHYGYTF
>.|.|TRBJ1-3|TRBV11-2
TGTGCCAGCCTTGGAAACACCATATATTTT
CASLGNTIYF
>.|TRBD1|TRBJ1-3|TRBV12-5
TGTGCTAGTGGTCCCGGACAGGTGGGAAACACCATATATTTT
CASGPGQVGNTIYF
>.|.|TRBJ1-2|TRBV7-6
TGTGCCAGCAGCGCGAAATCTCGAAAGACCTATGGCTACACCTTC
CASSAKSRKTYGYTF
>once|TRBD1|TRBJ1-6|TRBV11-3
TGTGCCAGCAGCACAACAACAGGGGCCGGCTCACCCCTCCACTTT
CASSTTTGAGSPLHF
>.|.|TRBJ1-6|TRBV4-2
TGTGCCAGCAGCCACGGACAGAGTAATTCACCCCTCCACTTT
CASSHGQSNSPLHF
>.|.|TRBJ1-5|TRBV7-8
TGTGCCAGCAGCTTAGGGGTGGTTCAGCCCCAGCATTTT
CASSLGVVQPQHF
>.|TRBD2|TRBJ2-5|TRBV6-5
TGTGCCAGCAGTTACTCACTAGCGGGGGGGCGGGAGACCCAGTACTTC
CASSYSLAGGRETQYF
>.|.|TRBJ2-3|TRBV7-2
TGTGCCAGCAGTCTAGCCCCCCGAGGGAAAGATACGCAGTATTTT
CASSLAPRGKDTQYF
>.|.|TRBJ2-3|TRBV11-3
TGTGCCAGCAGCTTACGTCGGGGAAGCACAGATACGCAGTATTTT
CASSLRRGSTDTQYF
>.|.|TRBJ2-5|TRBV6-6
TGTGCCAGCAGTTATACCGACCTAAGGGAGACCCAGTACTTC
CASSYTDLRETQYF
>.|.|TRBJ1-4|TRBV9
TGTGCCAGCAGCGTGACAGCTATCAATGAAAAACTGTTTTTT
CASSVTAINEKLFF
>.|.|TRBJ1-1|TRBV29-1
TGCAGCGTTGTCGGATGGACTGAAGCTTTCTTT
CSVVGWTEAFF
>.|.|TRBJ2-3|TRBV10-2
TGCGCGCTCGGGGGGCATAGCACAGATACGCAGTATTTT
CALGGHSTDTQYF
>.|.|TRBJ1-6|TRBV6-5
TGTGCCAGCAGTTACTCCACAGGCTTCAATTCACCCCTCCACTTT
CASSYSTGFNSPLHF
>.|.|TRBJ1-4|TRBV28
TGTGCCAGCAGTCAACTGGGACGCCGAGTCGAAAAACTGTTTTTT
CASSQLGRRVEKLFF
>.|.|TRBJ1-6|TRBV28
TGTGCCAGCAGTCGGGGGGTTGGGGGTAATTCACCCCTCCACTTT
CASSRGVGGNSPLHF
>.|.|TRBJ2-7|TRBV7-3
TGTGCCAGCAGCTTAAATCCCACGGCGGGGCAGTACTTC
CASSLNPTAGQYF
>.|.|TRBJ2-5|TRBV5-4
TGTGCCAGCAGCCCCCCGGGACGGTGGGGAGAGACCCAGTACTTC
CASSPPGRWGETQYF
>.|.|TRBJ2-3|TRBV10-3
TGTGCCATCCGCGCGGGGGCGGGGGATACGCAGTATTTT
CAIRAGAGDTQYF
>once|TRBD1|TRBJ1-1|TRBV5-4
TGTGCCAGCAGTTACAGGGGTGACACTGAAGCTTTCTTT
CASSYRGDTEAFF
>.|.|TRBJ1-2|TRBV30
TGTGCCTGGAGGGCAGGCGGACCCTATGGCTACACCTTC
CAWRAGGPYGYTF
>.|.|TRBJ2-2|TRBV28
TGTGCCAGCCTCTTTGTGGGGCAGGGGATTACCGGGGAGCTGTTTTTT
CASLFVGQGITGELFF
>.|.|TRBJ2-3|TRBV19
TGTGCCAGTAGTATAGCAGGTTCGAGCACAGATACGCAGTATTTT
CASSIAGSSTDTQYF
>.|.|TRBJ2-4|TRBV5-8
TGTGCCAGCAGCCCCCGGGCCCGCCGTGAAAGCATTCAGTACTTC
CASSPRARRESIQYF
>once|.|TRBJ1-5|TRBV5-1
TGCGCCAGCAGCTTGGTTGGCTCAGACAATCAGCCCCAGCATTTT
CASSLVGSDNQPQHF
>.|.|TRBJ1-1|TRBV5-1
TGCGCCAGCAGACTCCCCTACAGACCTAACACTGAAGCTTTCTTT
CASRLPYRPNTEAFF
>.|.|TRBJ1-2|TRBV29-1
TGCAGCGTTGAAGATCGAGCCATTTTTTATGGCTACACCTTC
CSVEDRAIFYGYTF
>.|.|TRBJ1-1|TRBV7-8
TGTGCCAGCAGCTTAGAGGGGGGTTATGAAGCTTTCTTT
CASSLEGGYEAFF
>.|.|TRBJ1-2|TRBV5-5
TGTGCCAGCAGCTTATATCCAGGGGCGCGGGAGGGCTACACCTTC
CASSLYPGAREGYTF
>.|.|TRBJ1-2|TRBV5-1
TGCGCCAGCAGGGGGGCAGGTGGCTACACCTTC
CASRGAGGYTF
>.|.|TRBJ2-4|TRBV19
TGTGCCAGTAGTCCTTCCGACAAAGCCAAAAACATTCAGTACTTC
CASSPSDKAKNIQYF
>.|.|TRBJ1-4|TRBV4-1
TGCGCCAGCAGCCAAGTGGGGACGCTCCGTGAAAAACTGTTTTTT
CASSQVGTLREKLFF
>once|TRBD1|TRBJ2-5|TRBV11-2
TGTGCCAGCAGCTTTGGGGACAGGGAAGAGACCCAGTACTTC
CASSFGDREETQYF
>.|.|TRBJ2-5|TRBV19
TGTGCCAGTAGTGGGGGGGAGACCCAGTACTTC
CASSGGETQYF
>once|.|TRBJ1-5|TRBV30
TGTGCCTGGAGTGGACAGAGCAATCAGCCCCAGCATTTT
CAWSGQSNQPQHF
>once|.|TRBJ1-1|TRBV5-1
TGCGCCAGCAGCTTGCCCTTAGTGGGAGGGGCCACTGAAGCTTTCTTT
CASSLPLVGGATEAFF
>.|TRBD1|TRBJ1-2|TRBV5-1
TGCGCCAGCAAGACTACGACAGGGGGCAGGGACTATGGCTACACCTTC
CASKTTTGGRDYGYTF